The 8 T cell receptor beta chains below were found in one sample sequenced in a study of T cell changes during pregnancy in multiple sclerosis. The repertoire was sequenced with immunoSEQ multiplex PCR; TCRdb's copy has only in-frame clones and lacks some. The table includes some 130,000 clones, roughly 95% detected once. The sequencing here drew on peripheral blood, taken after pregnancy. These receptors all come from a female donor with multiple sclerosis, enrolled in a pregnancy study.

This chain uses TRBV7-2 with TRBJ2-1, with D tentatively TRBD2 (6 bases). Trimming took 3 bases from V and 9 from J, leaving 18 bases between them. There are 15 residues in the CDR3. Germline values: CDR1 SGHTA, CDR2 FQGNSA. The CDR3 DNA reads TGTGCCAGCAGCTTTCAGCGGGCCCAAGGGGTTGAGCAGTTCTTC. Translation: CASSFQRAQGVEQFF.

The genes are TRBV11-2 and TRBJ2-7; a weak D match, TRBD1 (6 bases). The V end lost 5 bases, the J end lost 2 bases, and 16 bases lay between the germline ends. CDR3 size: 15 residues. CDR1 SGHAT and CDR2 FQNNGV come from the germline V gene. The CDR3 coding sequence is TGTGCCAGCAGCCTTTTACCGACAGGAGCCTACGAGCAGTACTTC. It specifies CASSLLPTGAYEQYF.

The gene calls are TRBV29-1 and TRBJ2-7; a weak D match, TRBD1 (5 bases). This CDR3 is built from 14 residues. V lost 6 bases to trimming and J lost 0 bases, with 15 bases between them. The germline gives CDR1 SQVTM, CDR2 ANQGSEA. The CDR3 reads CSVARQTSSYEQYF. The CDR3 region has the DNA TGCAGCGTCGCTCGACAGACCAGCTCCTACGAGCAGTACTTC.

This clone was seen a single time. The V gene is TRBV5-1, the J gene TRBJ1-4, with 9 bases fitting TRBD1. CDR3 length: 14 amino acids. Per germline, CDR1 SGHRS and CDR2 YFSETQ. V trimming: 3 bases; J trimming: 7 bases; junction bases outside the gene matches: 4. CDR3: CASSSGQGGEKLFF. The CDR3 nucleotides are TGCGCCAGCAGCTCGGGACAGGGAGGTGAAAAACTGTTTTTT.

In DNA, the CDR3 is TGTGCCAGCAGCTTAGTGTCCGGGACCGGGGAGCTGTTTTTT. The encoded protein is CASSLVSGTGELFF. The chain uses TRBV11-1 and TRBJ2-2, with unresolved D. Per germline, CDR1 SGHAT and CDR2 FQDESV (reference sequence). This CDR3 spans 14 amino acids. V was pared by 1 base and J by 5 bases, with 8 bases between.

The chain combines TRBV6-1 with TRBJ2-7, with D perhaps TRBD1 (7 bases). The CDR3 sequence is 15 residues long. Trimming took off 6 bases at V and 1 base at J, with 16 bases between the two ends. Germline lookup yields CDR1 MNHNS and CDR2 SASEGT. The CDR3 loop is CASRGLRDRSYEQYF. The CDR3 DNA reads TGTGCCAGCAGGGGACTCCGGGACAGATCCTACGAGCAGTACTTC.

This chain joins TRBV4-1 and TRBJ1-2, with 10 positions matching TRBD1. The germline gives CDR1 MGHRA, CDR2 YSYEKL. CDR3 length: 18 amino acids. V trimming: 5 bases; J trimming: 3 bases; junction bases outside the gene matches: 15. The CDR3 nucleotides read TGCGCCAGCAGCGGCTCCGGGACAGGGGTAATTCTGGACTATGGCTACACCTTC. This codes for CASSGSGTGVILDYGYTF.

This sequence joins TRBV5-6 and TRBJ1-3; D is perhaps TRBD1 (5 bases). The CDR3 spans 16 residues. Germline V CDR1 and CDR2: SGHDT, YYEEEE. Trimming took 3 bases from V and 0 from J, leaving 13 bases between them. CDR3 protein: CASSSTPGPSGNTIYF. Here the CDR3 DNA reads TGTGCCAGCAGCTCAACCCCAGGGCCCTCTGGAAACACCATATATTTT. The complete variable domain, with remaining parts taken from reference TRBV5-6 and TRBJ1-3, reads DAGVTQSPTHLIKTRGQQVTLRCSPKSGHDTVSWYQQALGQGPQFIFQYYEEEERQRGNFPDRFSGHQFPNYSSELNVNALLLGDSALYLCASSSTPGPSGNTIYFGEGSWLTVV.